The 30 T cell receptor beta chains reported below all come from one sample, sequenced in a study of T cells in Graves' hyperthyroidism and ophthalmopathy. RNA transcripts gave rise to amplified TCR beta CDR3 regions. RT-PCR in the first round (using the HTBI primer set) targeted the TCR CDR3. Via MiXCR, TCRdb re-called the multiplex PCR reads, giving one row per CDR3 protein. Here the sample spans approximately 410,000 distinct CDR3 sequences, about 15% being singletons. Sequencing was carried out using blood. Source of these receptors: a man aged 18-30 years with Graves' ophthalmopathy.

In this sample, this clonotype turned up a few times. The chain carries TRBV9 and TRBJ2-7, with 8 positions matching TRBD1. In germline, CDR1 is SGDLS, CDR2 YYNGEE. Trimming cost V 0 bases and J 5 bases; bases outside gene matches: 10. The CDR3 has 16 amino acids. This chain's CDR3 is CASSVAGTGGLNEQYF. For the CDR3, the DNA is TGTGCCAGCAGCGTAGCAGGGACAGGTGGTCTCAACGAGCAGTACTTC. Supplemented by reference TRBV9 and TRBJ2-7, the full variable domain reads DSGVTQTPKHLITATGQRVTLRCSPRSGDLSVYWYQQSLDQGLQFLIQYYNGEERAKGNILERFSAQQFPDLHSELNLSSLELGDSALYFCASSVAGTGGLNEQYFGPGTRLTVT.

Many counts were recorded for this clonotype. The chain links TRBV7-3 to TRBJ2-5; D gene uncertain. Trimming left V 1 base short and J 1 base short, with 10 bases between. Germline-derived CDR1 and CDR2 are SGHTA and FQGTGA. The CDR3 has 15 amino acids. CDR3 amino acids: CASSLIASAQETQYF. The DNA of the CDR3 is TGTGCCAGCAGCTTAATCGCCAGCGCCCAAGAGACCCAGTACTTC.

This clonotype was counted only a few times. The CDR3 region is CASTIPDTVNTEAFF. CDR3 DNA: TGTGCCAGTACCATACCCGACACGGTGAACACTGAAGCTTTCTTT. This chain uses TRBV19 with TRBJ1-1; D is unclear. The CDR3 is 15 residues long. Trimming removed 7 bases from V and 0 bases from J, with 15 bases in between. Germline V gives CDR1 LNHDA, CDR2 SQIVND (reference sequence).

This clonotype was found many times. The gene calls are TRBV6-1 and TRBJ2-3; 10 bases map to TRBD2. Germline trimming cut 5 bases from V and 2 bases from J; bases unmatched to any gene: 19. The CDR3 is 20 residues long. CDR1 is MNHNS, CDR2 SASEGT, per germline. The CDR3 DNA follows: TGTGCCAGCAGTTACCTGGACCCCGAGCGGGGGGGCCTGGTCACAGATACGCAGTATTTT. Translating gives CASSYLDPERGGLVTDTQYF.

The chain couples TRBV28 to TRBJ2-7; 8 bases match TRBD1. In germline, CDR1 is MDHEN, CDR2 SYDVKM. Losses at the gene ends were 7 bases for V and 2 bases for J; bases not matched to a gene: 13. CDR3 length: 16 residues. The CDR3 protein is CASTRSGEQGAYEQYF. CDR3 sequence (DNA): TGTGCCAGCACCCGCTCCGGGGAACAGGGGGCCTACGAGCAGTACTTC.

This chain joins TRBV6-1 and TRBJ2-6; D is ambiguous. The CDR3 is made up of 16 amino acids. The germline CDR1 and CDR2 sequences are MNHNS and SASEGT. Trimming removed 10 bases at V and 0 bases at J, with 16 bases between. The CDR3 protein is CATTSAVFSGANVLTF. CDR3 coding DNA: TGTGCCACCACGTCGGCCGTCTTCTCTGGGGCCAACGTCCTGACTTTC.

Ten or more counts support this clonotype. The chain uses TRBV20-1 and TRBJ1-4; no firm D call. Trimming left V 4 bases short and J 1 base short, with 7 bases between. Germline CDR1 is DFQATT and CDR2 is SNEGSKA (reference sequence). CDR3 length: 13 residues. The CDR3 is CSAIQLTNEKLFF. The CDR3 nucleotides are TGCAGTGCTATTCAGCTAACTAATGAAAAACTGTTTTTT.

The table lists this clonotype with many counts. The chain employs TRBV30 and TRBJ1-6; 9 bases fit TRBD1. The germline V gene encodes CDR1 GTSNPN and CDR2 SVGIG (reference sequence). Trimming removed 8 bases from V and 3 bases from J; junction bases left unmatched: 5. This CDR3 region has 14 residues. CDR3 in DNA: TGTGCCGGTGAGACAGGGGGCTATAATTCACCCCTCCACTTT. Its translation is CAGETGGYNSPLHF.

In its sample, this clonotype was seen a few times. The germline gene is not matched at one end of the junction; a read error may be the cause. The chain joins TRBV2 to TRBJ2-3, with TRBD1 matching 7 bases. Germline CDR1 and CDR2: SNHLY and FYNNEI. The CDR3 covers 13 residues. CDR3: CVSRGQPTDTQYF. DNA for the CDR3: TGTGTCAGCAGGGGACAGCCGACAGATACGCAGTATTTT.

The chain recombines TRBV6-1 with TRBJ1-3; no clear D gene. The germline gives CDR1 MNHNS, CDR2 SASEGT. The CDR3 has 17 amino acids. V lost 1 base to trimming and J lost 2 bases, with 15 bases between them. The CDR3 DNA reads TGTGCCAGCAGTGAAGATAAAACGGGAGGGCCTGGAAACACCATATATTTT. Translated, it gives CASSEDKTGGPGNTIYF.

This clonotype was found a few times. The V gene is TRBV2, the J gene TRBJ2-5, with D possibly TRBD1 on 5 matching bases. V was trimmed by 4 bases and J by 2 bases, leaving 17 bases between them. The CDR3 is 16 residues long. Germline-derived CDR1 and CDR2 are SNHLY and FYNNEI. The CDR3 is CASSGTQGNHQETQYF. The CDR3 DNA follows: TGTGCCAGCAGTGGCACGCAGGGAAACCATCAAGAGACCCAGTACTTC.

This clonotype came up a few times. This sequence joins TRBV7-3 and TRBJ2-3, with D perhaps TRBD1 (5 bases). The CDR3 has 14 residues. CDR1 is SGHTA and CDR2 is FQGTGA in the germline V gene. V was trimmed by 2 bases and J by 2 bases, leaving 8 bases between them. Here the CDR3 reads CASSLGAYTDTQYF. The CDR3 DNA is TGTGCCAGCAGCTTAGGGGCGTACACAGATACGCAGTATTTT. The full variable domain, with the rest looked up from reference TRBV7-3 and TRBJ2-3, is GAGVSQTPSNKVTEKGKYVELRCDPISGHTALYWYRQSLGQGPEFLIYFQGTGAADDSGLPNDRFFAVRPEGSVSTLKIQRTERGDSAVYLCASSLGAYTDTQYFGPGTRLTVL.

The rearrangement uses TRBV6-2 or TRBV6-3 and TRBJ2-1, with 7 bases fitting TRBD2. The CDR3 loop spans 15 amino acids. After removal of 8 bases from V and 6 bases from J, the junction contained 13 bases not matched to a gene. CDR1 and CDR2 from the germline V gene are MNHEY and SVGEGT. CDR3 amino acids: CASGTSGILSNEQFF. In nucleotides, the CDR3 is TGTGCCAGCGGGACCAGCGGGATTTTATCCAATGAGCAGTTCTTC.

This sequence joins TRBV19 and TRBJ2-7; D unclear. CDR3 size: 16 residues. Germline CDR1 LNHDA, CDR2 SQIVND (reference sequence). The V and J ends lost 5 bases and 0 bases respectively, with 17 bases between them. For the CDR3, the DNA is TGTGCCAGTAGTCTGACGGTCTATCCCAGCTCCTACGAGCAGTACTTC. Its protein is CASSLTVYPSSYEQYF.

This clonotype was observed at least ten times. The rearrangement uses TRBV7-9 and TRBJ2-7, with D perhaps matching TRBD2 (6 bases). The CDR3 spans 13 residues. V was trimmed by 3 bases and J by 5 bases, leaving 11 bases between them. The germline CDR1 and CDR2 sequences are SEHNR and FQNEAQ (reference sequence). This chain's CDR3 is CASSFGGYDEQYF. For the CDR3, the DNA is TGTGCCAGCAGCTTTGGGGGGTACGACGAGCAGTACTTC.

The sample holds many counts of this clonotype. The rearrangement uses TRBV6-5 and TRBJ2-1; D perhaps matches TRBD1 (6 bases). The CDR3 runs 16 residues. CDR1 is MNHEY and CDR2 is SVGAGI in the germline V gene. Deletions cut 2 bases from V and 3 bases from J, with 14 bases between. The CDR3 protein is CASSYRQGLIYNEQFF. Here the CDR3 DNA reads TGTGCCAGCAGTTACAGGCAGGGGTTAATCTACAATGAGCAGTTCTTC.

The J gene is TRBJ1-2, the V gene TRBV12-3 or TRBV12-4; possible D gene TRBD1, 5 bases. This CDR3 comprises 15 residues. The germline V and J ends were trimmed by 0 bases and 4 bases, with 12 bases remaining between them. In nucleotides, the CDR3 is TGTGCCAGCAGTTTAGCCTTCCGGGGCATCTATGGCTACACCTTC. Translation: CASSLAFRGIYGYTF.

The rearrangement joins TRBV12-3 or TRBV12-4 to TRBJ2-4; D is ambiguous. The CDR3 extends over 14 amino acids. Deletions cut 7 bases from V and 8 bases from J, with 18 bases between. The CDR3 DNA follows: TGTGCCAGCATCCTTGGTGGCCGAACTGACATTCAGTACTTC. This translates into CASILGGRTDIQYF.

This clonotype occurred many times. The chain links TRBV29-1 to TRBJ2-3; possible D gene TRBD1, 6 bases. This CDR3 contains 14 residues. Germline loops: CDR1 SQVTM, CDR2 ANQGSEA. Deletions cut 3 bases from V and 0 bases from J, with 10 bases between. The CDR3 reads CSVDQGQSTDTQYF. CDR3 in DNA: TGCAGCGTTGATCAGGGACAAAGCACAGATACGCAGTATTTT.

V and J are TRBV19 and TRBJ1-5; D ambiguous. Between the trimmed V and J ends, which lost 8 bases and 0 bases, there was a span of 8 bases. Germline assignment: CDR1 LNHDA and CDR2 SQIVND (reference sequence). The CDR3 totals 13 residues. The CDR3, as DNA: TGTGCCAGTGCCATATCTAGCAATCAGCCCCAGCATTTT. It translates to CASAISSNQPQHF.

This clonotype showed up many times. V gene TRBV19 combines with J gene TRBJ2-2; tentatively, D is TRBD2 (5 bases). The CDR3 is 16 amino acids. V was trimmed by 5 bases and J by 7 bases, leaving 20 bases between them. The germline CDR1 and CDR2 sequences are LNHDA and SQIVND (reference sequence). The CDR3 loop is CASSVDFSRIIGELFF. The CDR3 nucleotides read TGTGCCAGTAGTGTGGACTTCAGCAGAATCATCGGGGAGCTGTTTTTT.

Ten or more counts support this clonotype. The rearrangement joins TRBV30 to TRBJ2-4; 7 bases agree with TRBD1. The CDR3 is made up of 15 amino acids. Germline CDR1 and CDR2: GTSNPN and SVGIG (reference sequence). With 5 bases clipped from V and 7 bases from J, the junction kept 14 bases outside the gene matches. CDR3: CAWGRGGAPGNIQYF. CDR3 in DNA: TGTGCCTGGGGTAGAGGGGGCGCCCCTGGGAACATTCAGTACTTC. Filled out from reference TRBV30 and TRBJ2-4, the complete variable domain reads SQTIHQWPATLVQPVGSPLSLECTVEGTSNPNLYWYRQAAGRGLQLLFYSVGIGQISSEVPQNLSASRPQDRQFILSSKKLLLSDSGFYLCAWGRGGAPGNIQYFGAGTRLSVL.

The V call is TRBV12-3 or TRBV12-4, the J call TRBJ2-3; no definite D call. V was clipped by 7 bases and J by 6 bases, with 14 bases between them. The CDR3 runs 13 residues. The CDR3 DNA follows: TGTGCCAGCACCCTTACCCTTGTGGATACGCAGTATTTT. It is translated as CASTLTLVDTQYF.

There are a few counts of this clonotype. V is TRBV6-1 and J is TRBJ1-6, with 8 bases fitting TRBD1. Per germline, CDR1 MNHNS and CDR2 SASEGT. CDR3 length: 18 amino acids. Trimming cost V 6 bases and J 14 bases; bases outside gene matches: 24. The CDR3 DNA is TGTGCCAGCAGCCCAGGGGGCAGCCTCTTATTTACTCCCTGGACCCTCCACTTT. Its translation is CASSPGGSLLFTPWTLHF.

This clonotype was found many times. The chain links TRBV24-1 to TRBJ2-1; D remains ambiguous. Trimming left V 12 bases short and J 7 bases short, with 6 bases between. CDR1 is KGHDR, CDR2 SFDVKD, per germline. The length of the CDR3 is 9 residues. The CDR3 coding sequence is TGTGCCCCTCATAATGAGCAGTTCTTC. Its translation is CAPHNEQFF.

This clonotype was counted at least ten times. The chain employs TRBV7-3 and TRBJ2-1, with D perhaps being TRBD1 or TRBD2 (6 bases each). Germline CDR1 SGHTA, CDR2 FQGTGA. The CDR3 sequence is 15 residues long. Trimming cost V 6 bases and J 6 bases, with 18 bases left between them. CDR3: CASRLPGAGSNEQFF. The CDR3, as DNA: TGTGCCAGCAGGCTCCCGGGGGCAGGGAGCAATGAGCAGTTCTTC.

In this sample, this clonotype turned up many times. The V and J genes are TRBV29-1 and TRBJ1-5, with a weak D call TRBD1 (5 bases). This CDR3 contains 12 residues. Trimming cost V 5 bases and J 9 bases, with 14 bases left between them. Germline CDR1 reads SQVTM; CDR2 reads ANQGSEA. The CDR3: CSVRDGQLPQHF. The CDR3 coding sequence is TGCAGCGTTCGGGACGGGCAGCTGCCCCAGCATTTT.

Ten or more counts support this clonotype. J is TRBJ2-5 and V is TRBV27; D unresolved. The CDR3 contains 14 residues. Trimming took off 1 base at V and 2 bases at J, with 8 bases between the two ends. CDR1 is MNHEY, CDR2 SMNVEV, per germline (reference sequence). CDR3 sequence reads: CASSLLTGQETQYF. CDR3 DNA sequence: TGTGCCAGCAGTTTATTAACTGGTCAAGAGACCCAGTACTTC.

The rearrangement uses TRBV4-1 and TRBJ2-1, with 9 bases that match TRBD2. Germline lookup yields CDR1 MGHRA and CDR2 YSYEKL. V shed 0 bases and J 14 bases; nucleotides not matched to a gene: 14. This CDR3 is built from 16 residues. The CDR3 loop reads CASSQEVISGRIVKFF. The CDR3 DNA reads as TGCGCCAGCAGCCAAGAGGTCATTAGCGGGAGAATTGTGAAGTTCTTC.

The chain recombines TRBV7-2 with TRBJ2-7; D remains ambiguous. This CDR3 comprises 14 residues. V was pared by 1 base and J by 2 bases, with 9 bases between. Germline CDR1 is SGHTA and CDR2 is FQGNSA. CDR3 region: CASSLVTSPYEQYF. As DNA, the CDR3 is TGTGCCAGCAGCTTAGTTACCTCCCCCTACGAGCAGTACTTC.